This T cell receptor (beta chain) derives from a study of Ad26.COV2.S vaccination and SARS-CoV-2 variants. This CDR3 contains 11 residues. Trimming cost V 7 bases and J 5 bases, with 11 bases left between them. Germline assignment: CDR1 SQVTM and CDR2 ANQGSEA. Only in-frame clones appear in the TCRdb table, and some are missing; sequencing was by immunoSEQ multiplex PCR. Altogether around 270,000 clones are present, around nine tenths being singletons, with the ten largest covering roughly 3%. Treatment reported: roughly 20 received Ad26.COV2.S at low or high dose, single or two shots; 5 received placebo; per-sample allocation not given. Following the first vaccine or placebo injection, samples were taken on day 63.

Sequenced material: peripheral blood, taken in a trial of Ad26.COV2.S vaccine versus placebo. This TCR was recovered from a person aged 18 to 65 who received the Ad26.COV2.S COVID-19 vaccine or a placebo. This chain joins TRBV29-1 and TRBJ1-1; tentatively, D is TRBD1 (5 bases). CDR3: CSAGRGTEAFF. The CDR3 DNA sequence: TGCAGCGCGGGACGTGGGACTGAAGCTTTCTTT.